These T cell receptor beta chains were read from a single sample in a study of cytomegalovirus exposure and HLA in healthy donors. Using immunoSEQ multiplex PCR, the repertoire was profiled, and TCRdb retains in-frame clones only, with some absent. The sample contains some 180,000 clones, roughly 73% of which appear only once. The sequencing input was PBMCs. The receptors were gathered from a woman in her twenties or thirties in good health and CMV-seronegative. Each CDR3 is given with its conserved first and last residue. A D gene is named only where the DNA matches it firmly. Clone sizes are given selectively: once, few, many, or a class where the clone is expanded.

d_gene: .
j_gene: TRBJ2-1
v_gene: TRBV19
abundance: .
CDR3nt: TGTGCCAGTAGTATAAGGGGTCTAGTAGGCGATGAGCAGTTCTTC
CDR3aa: CASSIRGLVGDEQFF

d_gene: .
j_gene: TRBJ2-1
v_gene: TRBV7-7
abundance: .
CDR3nt: TGTGCTAGCAGCTTAGGAGCAGGATCCATGAATGAGCAGTTCTTC
CDR3aa: CASSLGAGSMNEQFF

d_gene: TRBD1
j_gene: TRBJ1-1
v_gene: TRBV19
abundance: .
CDR3nt: TGTGCCAGTAGCCAGGGACAGCCCCGCACTGAAGCTTTCTTT
CDR3aa: CASSQGQPRTEAFF

d_gene: .
j_gene: TRBJ2-1
v_gene: TRBV5-8
abundance: .
CDR3nt: TGTGCCAGCAGCCCCCTGTACAATGAGCAGTTCTTC
CDR3aa: CASSPLYNEQFF

d_gene: TRBD1
j_gene: TRBJ1-4
v_gene: TRBV29-1
abundance: .
CDR3nt: TGCAGCGTTGAGGGTGGAACAGGGGATTGTAAACTGTTTTTT
CDR3aa: CSVEGGTGDCKLFF

d_gene: TRBD1
j_gene: TRBJ1-2
v_gene: TRBV5-6
abundance: .
CDR3nt: TGTGCCAGCAGCCCCCCGGGACAGGGGAGATACGGCTACACCTTC
CDR3aa: CASSPPGQGRYGYTF

d_gene: .
j_gene: TRBJ2-6
v_gene: TRBV10-3
abundance: .
CDR3nt: TGTGCCACCCTACAGGGAACCCCCTGGGAGGCCAACGTCCTGACTTTC
CDR3aa: CATLQGTPWEANVLTF

d_gene: .
j_gene: TRBJ1-6
v_gene: TRBV27
abundance: .
CDR3nt: TGTGCCAGCAGGGGTTCCGGGAGATTAAATTCACCCCTCCACTTT
CDR3aa: CASRGSGRLNSPLHF

d_gene: .
j_gene: TRBJ2-3
v_gene: TRBV4-3
abundance: .
CDR3nt: TGCGCCAGCAGCCAAGAATGGGCCAGGGTCACCAATACGCAGTATTTT
CDR3aa: CASSQEWARVTNTQYF

d_gene: TRBD2
j_gene: TRBJ2-5
v_gene: TRBV7-3
abundance: few
CDR3nt: TGTGCCAGCAGCTCCGGGCCGGGGGGGGGAGAGACCCAGTACTTC
CDR3aa: CASSSGPGGGETQYF

d_gene: TRBD1
j_gene: TRBJ2-7
v_gene: TRBV6-5
abundance: .
CDR3nt: TGTGCCAGCAGTTTCGACAGGGGAAGCCCCTACGAGCAGTACTTC
CDR3aa: CASSFDRGSPYEQYF

d_gene: TRBD2
j_gene: TRBJ2-1
v_gene: TRBV6-5
abundance: few
CDR3nt: TGTGCCAGCAGTTCCAGACCGGGACTAAGAGCAGATGAGCAGTTCTTC
CDR3aa: CASSSRPGLRADEQFF

d_gene: .
j_gene: TRBJ2-1
v_gene: TRBV7-9
abundance: .
CDR3nt: TGTGCCAGCAGCTTAATCTCGACAGAGCAGTTCTTC
CDR3aa: CASSLISTEQFF

d_gene: TRBD1
j_gene: TRBJ2-7
v_gene: TRBV18
abundance: once
CDR3nt: TGTGCCAGCTCACCAGACAGGGTCCCCTACGAGCAGTACTTC
CDR3aa: CASSPDRVPYEQYF

d_gene: TRBD1
j_gene: TRBJ1-1
v_gene: TRBV5-1
abundance: once
CDR3nt: TGCGCCAGCAGCTTTCTGACAGGGTCAGTAACGAACACTGAAGCTTTCTTT
CDR3aa: CASSFLTGSVTNTEAFF

d_gene: .
j_gene: TRBJ2-7
v_gene: TRBV28
abundance: .
CDR3nt: TGTGCCAGCAGTTTAGGCCGAAGGGGCTCCTACGAGCAGTACTTC
CDR3aa: CASSLGRRGSYEQYF

d_gene: TRBD2
j_gene: TRBJ2-2
v_gene: TRBV7-8
abundance: .
CDR3nt: TGTGCCAGCAGCTTAAGGACGGGACTAGCAGCCGGGGAGCTGTTTTTT
CDR3aa: CASSLRTGLAAGELFF

d_gene: .
j_gene: TRBJ2-7
v_gene: TRBV6-1
abundance: .
CDR3nt: TGTGCCAGCAGTGAATCAGGGATCGGGGGCGAGCAGTACTTC
CDR3aa: CASSESGIGGEQYF

d_gene: TRBD1
j_gene: TRBJ2-7
v_gene: TRBV5-1
abundance: .
CDR3nt: TGCGCCAGCAGCTTGGGCCGGGACAGGGCATTCTACGAGCAGTACTTC
CDR3aa: CASSLGRDRAFYEQYF

d_gene: .
j_gene: TRBJ2-5
v_gene: TRBV7-9
abundance: .
CDR3nt: TGTGCCAGCAGCTTATCTGCGGAGACCCAGTACTTC
CDR3aa: CASSLSAETQYF

d_gene: .
j_gene: TRBJ2-2
v_gene: TRBV9
abundance: .
CDR3nt: TGTGCCAGCAGCGTAGGGGGGACTCCGAACACCGGGGAGCTGTTTTTT
CDR3aa: CASSVGGTPNTGELFF

d_gene: .
j_gene: TRBJ2-7
v_gene: TRBV4-1
abundance: .
CDR3nt: TGCGCCAGCAGCCAAGAACCCGGCAGGGTGGTCTACGAGCAGTACTTC
CDR3aa: CASSQEPGRVVYEQYF

d_gene: TRBD1
j_gene: TRBJ2-7
v_gene: TRBV5-1
abundance: .
CDR3nt: TGCGCCAGCAGCGCCCGGGACAGGTTAGGCTACGAGCAGTACTTC
CDR3aa: CASSARDRLGYEQYF

d_gene: TRBD1
j_gene: TRBJ1-1
v_gene: TRBV11-2
abundance: few
CDR3nt: TGTGCCAGTCGACAGGGAGAGTACACTGAAGCTTTCTTT
CDR3aa: CASRQGEYTEAFF

d_gene: .
j_gene: TRBJ1-4
v_gene: TRBV15
abundance: .
CDR3nt: TGTGCCACCAGCAGAGATCGTGGTAGCGATAATGAAAAACTGTTTTTT
CDR3aa: CATSRDRGSDNEKLFF

d_gene: TRBD2
j_gene: TRBJ2-7
v_gene: TRBV5-1
abundance: once
CDR3nt: TGCGCCAGCAGCTTGGAGGCGGGAGCCGGGTACGAGCAGTACTTC
CDR3aa: CASSLEAGAGYEQYF

d_gene: TRBD1
j_gene: TRBJ1-2
v_gene: TRBV7-2
abundance: few
CDR3nt: TGTGCCAGCAGCCAGCCCGGACAGGGGGAGTATGGCTACACCTTC
CDR3aa: CASSQPGQGEYGYTF

d_gene: TRBD2
j_gene: TRBJ2-2
v_gene: TRBV29-1
abundance: .
CDR3nt: TGCAGCGTTGAGGGGGGGGCCGGGGAGCTGTTTTTT
CDR3aa: CSVEGGAGELFF

d_gene: .
j_gene: TRBJ1-2
v_gene: TRBV5-1
abundance: few
CDR3nt: TGCGCCAGCAGCCCGGGGGGACAAGACTATGGCTACACCTTC
CDR3aa: CASSPGGQDYGYTF

d_gene: .
j_gene: TRBJ1-2
v_gene: TRBV21-1
abundance: .
CDR3nt: TGTGCCAGCAGCATGACAGGGAAAGGCTACACCTTC
CDR3aa: CASSMTGKGYTF

d_gene: .
j_gene: TRBJ1-1
v_gene: TRBV4-2
abundance: .
CDR3nt: TGTGCCAGCAGCCAGGTCGGAGGGCGAGCCACTGAAGCTTTCTTT
CDR3aa: CASSQVGGRATEAFF

d_gene: TRBD2
j_gene: TRBJ2-1
v_gene: TRBV2
abundance: .
CDR3nt: TGTGCCAGCAGTGGTCGGACTAGCGGGGAGCGATACGACTACAATGAGCAGTTCTTC
CDR3aa: CASSGRTSGERYDYNEQFF

d_gene: TRBD1
j_gene: TRBJ1-1
v_gene: TRBV9
abundance: few
CDR3nt: TGTGCCAGCAGCGTAGGGGGGACAGACATGAACACTGAAGCTTTCTTT
CDR3aa: CASSVGGTDMNTEAFF

d_gene: TRBD1
j_gene: TRBJ2-5
v_gene: TRBV4-1
abundance: .
CDR3nt: TGCGCCAGCAGCCAAAGGACAGGGGTTGAGACCCAGTACTTC
CDR3aa: CASSQRTGVETQYF

d_gene: .
j_gene: TRBJ1-4
v_gene: TRBV9
abundance: .
CDR3nt: TGTGCCAGCAGCCAAGGAGCTAATGAAAAACTGTTTTTT
CDR3aa: CASSQGANEKLFF

d_gene: TRBD1
j_gene: TRBJ2-7
v_gene: TRBV6-1
abundance: few
CDR3nt: TGTGCCAGCGGGACAGGGGGCTACGAGCAGTACTTC
CDR3aa: CASGTGGYEQYF

d_gene: .
j_gene: TRBJ2-1
v_gene: TRBV6-4
abundance: .
CDR3nt: TGTGCCAGCAGTGACTCGAGTCGGGGATACAATGAGCAGTTCTTC
CDR3aa: CASSDSSRGYNEQFF

d_gene: .
j_gene: TRBJ2-1
v_gene: TRBV5-6
abundance: .
CDR3nt: TGTGCCAGCAGCTTTTTCGAAACCCTATACAATGAGCAGTTCTTC
CDR3aa: CASSFFETLYNEQFF

d_gene: .
j_gene: TRBJ1-2
v_gene: TRBV19
abundance: once
CDR3nt: TGTGCCAGTACCGTACAGCAAGCTAACTATGGCTACACCTTC
CDR3aa: CASTVQQANYGYTF

d_gene: TRBD2
j_gene: TRBJ2-3
v_gene: TRBV7-9
abundance: .
CDR3nt: TGTGCCAGCAGCTTATGGCTAGCGGGGGGGCCAGATACGCAGTATTTT
CDR3aa: CASSLWLAGGPDTQYF

d_gene: .
j_gene: TRBJ2-7
v_gene: TRBV4-2
abundance: few
CDR3nt: TGTGCCAGCAGCCAAGAGACAGCTCTCCCCCACGAGCAGTACTTC
CDR3aa: CASSQETALPHEQYF

d_gene: TRBD2
j_gene: TRBJ2-5
v_gene: TRBV10-3
abundance: few
CDR3nt: TGTGCCATCAGTGACTCGGCGGGGGACGGAGAGACCCAGTACTTC
CDR3aa: CAISDSAGDGETQYF

d_gene: TRBD1
j_gene: TRBJ1-5
v_gene: TRBV2
abundance: .
CDR3nt: TGTGCCAGCAGGGGGACAGGTACCCAGCATTTT
CDR3aa: CASRGTGTQHF

d_gene: .
j_gene: TRBJ2-1
v_gene: TRBV29-1
abundance: .
CDR3nt: TGCAGCGTCGCCGGGACTGGACGGTCCCTGAGCTCCTACAATGAGCAGTTCTTC
CDR3aa: CSVAGTGRSLSSYNEQFF

d_gene: TRBD1
j_gene: TRBJ1-1
v_gene: TRBV5-1
abundance: few
CDR3nt: TGCGCCAGCAGCGAGGGACAGGGGAGGGGGAACACTGAAGCTTTCTTT
CDR3aa: CASSEGQGRGNTEAFF

d_gene: TRBD1
j_gene: TRBJ1-2
v_gene: TRBV15
abundance: .
CDR3nt: TGTGCCACCAGCAGCCCTGGGACAGGGAGGAACTATGGCTACACCTTC
CDR3aa: CATSSPGTGRNYGYTF

d_gene: TRBD1
j_gene: TRBJ1-1
v_gene: TRBV12-5
abundance: .
CDR3nt: TGTGCTAGTGGTTTGTCCTACGGCGTACCTATAAGGGGGCCCACTGAAGCTTTCTTT
CDR3aa: CASGLSYGVPIRGPTEAFF

d_gene: TRBD1
j_gene: TRBJ1-2
v_gene: TRBV9
abundance: .
CDR3nt: TGTGCCAGCAGCCCGGTTTCGACAGGGATCTTTGTTGGGTATGGCTACACCTTC
CDR3aa: CASSPVSTGIFVGYGYTF

d_gene: .
j_gene: TRBJ2-6
v_gene: TRBV12-5
abundance: few
CDR3nt: TGTGCCCCGGACAGAAATTCTCTGGGGGCCAACGTCCTGACTTTC
CDR3aa: CAPDRNSLGANVLTF

d_gene: .
j_gene: TRBJ2-1
v_gene: TRBV6-1
abundance: .
CDR3nt: TGTGCCAGCAGTGAAACGGGAAGCTCCTACAATGAGCAGTTCTTC
CDR3aa: CASSETGSSYNEQFF

d_gene: TRBD1
j_gene: TRBJ1-6
v_gene: TRBV9
abundance: .
CDR3nt: TGTGCCAGCAGCGTAGAACAGGGGCTTAAGAATTCACCCCTCCACTTT
CDR3aa: CASSVEQGLKNSPLHF

d_gene: TRBD1
j_gene: TRBJ1-5
v_gene: TRBV19
abundance: .
CDR3nt: TGTGCCAGTAGGGGGACAGGAGTGGACCAAAATCAGCCCCAGCATTTT
CDR3aa: CASRGTGVDQNQPQHF

d_gene: .
j_gene: TRBJ2-7
v_gene: TRBV7-6
abundance: .
CDR3nt: TGTGCCAGCAGCTTAAATCCCTCCCACGAGCAGTACTTC
CDR3aa: CASSLNPSHEQYF

d_gene: .
j_gene: TRBJ1-2
v_gene: TRBV5-4
abundance: .
CDR3nt: TGTGCCAGCAGCTTCGGAGACAGGAGTTTCTATGGCTACACCTTC
CDR3aa: CASSFGDRSFYGYTF

d_gene: TRBD2
j_gene: TRBJ2-7
v_gene: TRBV11-2
abundance: .
CDR3nt: TGTGCCAGCAGCCCCAGATCCAGCGGGAGGGCCTACGAGCAGTACTTC
CDR3aa: CASSPRSSGRAYEQYF

d_gene: TRBD1
j_gene: TRBJ2-1
v_gene: TRBV7-2
abundance: .
CDR3nt: TGTGCCAGCAGCTTAGCTAGCAATGACGTACGCGGACAGGCTGAGCAGTTCTTC
CDR3aa: CASSLASNDVRGQAEQFF

d_gene: TRBD1
j_gene: TRBJ1-5
v_gene: TRBV18
abundance: .
CDR3nt: TGTGCCAGCTCCGCGACAGGGGGCGGCGATCAGCCCCAGCATTTT
CDR3aa: CASSATGGGDQPQHF

d_gene: TRBD1
j_gene: TRBJ1-4
v_gene: TRBV15
abundance: .
CDR3nt: TGTGCCACCAGCAGAGGAGGGACAGGGGGCGAAAAACTGTTTTTT
CDR3aa: CATSRGGTGGEKLFF

d_gene: TRBD1
j_gene: TRBJ2-5
v_gene: TRBV19
abundance: .
CDR3nt: TGTGCCAGTAGTAGGACAGGGTTGGAGACCCAGTACTTC
CDR3aa: CASSRTGLETQYF